These 8 T cell receptor beta chains were all obtained from the same sample, sequenced in a study of PD-1 blockade in classical Hodgkin lymphoma. Clones were read by immunoSEQ multiplex PCR, and TCRdb kept only the in-frame ones, dropping some. The sample has about 20,000 clones; roughly 84% are singletons. Specified time point: cycle 4 day 1 (C4D1), after around six weeks of nivolumab. The patients all showed relapse after autologous stem cell transplantation, while their brentuximab vedotin exposure varied. Magnetic depletion of non-target cells from thawed PBMCs yielded purified CD8+ T cells. The sequences come from CD8+ T cells from blood, collected before the fourth cycle of nivolumab. These receptor sequences come from a human donor with classical Hodgkin lymphoma.

The rearrangement links TRBV13 to TRBJ1-1; 7 positions agree with TRBD1. Germline V gene lookup returns CDR1 PRHDT and CDR2 FYEKMQ (reference sequence). V was pared by 3 bases and J by 5 bases, with 15 bases of the junction left unmatched. There are 17 residues in the CDR3. The CDR3 reads CASSLGSLDRRGTEAFF. The CDR3 coding sequence is TGTGCCAGCAGCTTGGGTTCCTTGGACAGGCGAGGGACTGAAGCTTTCTTT.

This clone was recorded once. The V gene is TRBV7-3, the J gene TRBJ2-5; 14 bases align to TRBD2. Trimming removed 5 bases from V and 2 bases from J; junction bases left unmatched: 10. CDR3 size: 18 residues. CDR1 is SGHTA and CDR2 is FQGTGA in the germline V gene. CDR3 loop: CASSPTGTSGGLQETQYF. The CDR3 nucleotides read TGTGCCAGCAGCCCGACCGGGACTAGCGGGGGCTTACAAGAGACCCAGTACTTC.

The chain is built from TRBV7-9 and TRBJ2-5, with D unresolved. Germline CDR1 is SEHNR and CDR2 is FQNEAQ (reference sequence). The CDR3 sequence is 16 residues long. The V and J ends lost 3 bases and 0 bases respectively, with 14 bases between them. The CDR3 spells CASSFLQRQYQETQYF. CDR3 DNA: TGTGCCAGCAGCTTCCTTCAGCGTCAGTACCAAGAGACCCAGTACTTC.

The chain joins TRBV12-5 to TRBJ1-1, with D maybe TRBD1 (5 bases). This CDR3 has 13 amino acids. Germline V gene lookup returns CDR1 LGHNT and CDR2 FRNRAP. Trimming removed 1 base at V and 11 bases at J, with 14 bases between. CDR3 DNA: TGTGCTAGTGGTTTGGAGGGGACTTTGGGGGCTTTCTTT. It translates to CASGLEGTLGAFF.

The chain joins TRBV4-2 to TRBJ2-5; D gene uncertain. This CDR3 comprises 15 residues. Germline V gene data show CDR1 as LGHNA and CDR2 as YNFKEQ. Trimming took off 3 bases at V and 0 bases at J, with 11 bases between the two ends. In DNA, the CDR3 is TGTGCCAGCAGCCAGGAAGGACCTAACCAAGAGACCCAGTACTTC. This gives the protein CASSQEGPNQETQYF.

This chain uses TRBV9 with TRBJ1-2; no firm D call. The CDR3 length is 13 residues. CDR1 is SGDLS, CDR2 YYNGEE, per germline. Trimming shortened V by 4 bases and J by 2 bases, and 9 bases separated the two germline ends. The DNA for the CDR3 is TGTGCCAGCAGCTTAGGGCAGAACTATGGCTACACCTTC. Translation: CASSLGQNYGYTF.

The chain is built from TRBV7-9 and TRBJ2-7, with 10 nucleotides matching TRBD1. CDR1 and CDR2 from the germline V gene are SEHNR and FQNEAQ (reference sequence). Trimming took 6 bases from V and 7 from J; bases not matched to a gene: 9. The CDR3 runs 14 residues. CDR3 loop: CASSSQGTGVEQYF. In DNA, the CDR3 is TGTGCCAGCAGTTCTCAGGGGACAGGGGTAGAGCAGTACTTC.

V gene TRBV27 combines with J gene TRBJ2-7; D possibly corresponds to TRBD2 (5 bases). Germline CDR1 and CDR2: MNHEY and SMNVEV (reference sequence). The CDR3 totals 14 residues. The V gene lost 1 base and the J gene lost 0 bases, with 7 bases spanning the gap. CDR3 sequence (DNA): TGTGCCAGCAGTTTATACAGCGGCTCCTACGAGCAGTACTTC. Its translation is CASSLYSGSYEQYF.